This TCR beta chain was obtained from a study of blood T cells in healthy people across ages. This clonotype was observed a handful of times. Its specificity is not known. It was with a sample-barcoded 5' primer and a J-beta primer mix that a second PCR of about 6 to 11 cycles was run. One entry per CDR3 protein, called by TCRdb with MiXCR from the 5' RACE reads. The sample gives roughly 800,000 distinct CDR3 sequences, roughly 64% of which show up once; about 20% is in the top ten. Findings of the study overall: It was the long-lived donors that had more naive CD4+ cells and higher diversity than aged donors.

Trimming took 0 bases from V and 2 from J, leaving 7 bases between them. The length of the CDR3 is 14 residues. Germline V gene sequence: CDR1 MNHEY, CDR2 SVGEGT. This clonotype was obtained from a young man in good health. The chain carries TRBV6-2 or TRBV6-3 and TRBJ1-2; D is unresolved. Input material: blood. This CDR3 is CASSYSTLNYGYTF. The CDR3 DNA sequence: TGTGCCAGCAGTTACTCGACCCTAAACTATGGCTACACCTTC.